The 26 T cell receptor beta chains given below trace back to one sample, sequenced in a study of blood T cell repertoires in COVID-19. Method: immunoSEQ multiplex PCR; TCRdb's copy keeps in-frame clones and lacks some. The sample lists about 250,000 clones, roughly 90% occurring once. Material: peripheral blood. These receptors were collected from a woman aged 40 to 49 who had recovered from COVID-19.

V usage is TRBV27 and J usage is TRBJ1-6, with 8 bases identical to TRBD1. V gave up 5 bases and J gave up 0 bases; unmatched junction bases: 3. Germline CDR1 MNHEY, CDR2 SMNVEV (reference sequence). This CDR3 spans 16 amino acids. The CDR3 region has the DNA TGTGCCAGCAGTCGGGACAGGAGCTCCTATAATTCACCCCTCCACTTT. Translation gives CASSRDRSSYNSPLHF.

The V gene is TRBV5-3, the J gene TRBJ1-5; 7 bases fit TRBD1. TRBV5-3 is known as an ORF, though its function is uncertain. V was clipped by 6 bases and J by 8 bases; unmatched bases: 11. This CDR3 has 14 amino acids. The CDR3, as DNA: TGTGCCAGAAATTTGACAGGGTCAGGGGAGCCCCAGCATTTT. Protein product: CARNLTGSGEPQHF.

This chain links TRBV7-6 with TRBJ2-2; D is perhaps TRBD1 (6 bases). Trimming removed 5 bases from V and 0 bases from J, with 13 bases in between. The CDR3 has 16 amino acids. Germline values: CDR1 SGHVS, CDR2 FNYEAQ. The CDR3 loop reads CASSGQTGSNTGELFF. CDR3 DNA: TGTGCCAGCAGCGGACAGACAGGCTCGAACACCGGGGAGCTGTTTTTT.

The chain employs TRBV5-6 and TRBJ2-2; 8 positions match TRBD1. Germline V gene data show CDR1 as SGHDT and CDR2 as YYEEEE. J was trimmed by 1 base and V by 4 bases; bases with no gene match: 6. This CDR3 is 16 amino acids long. CDR3 coding DNA: TGTGCCAGCAGCCTAAACAGGGGGGTGAACACCGGGGAGCTGTTTTTT. Translation gives CASSLNRGVNTGELFF.

This chain joins TRBV10-3 and TRBJ2-7; TRBD2 might be the D (5 bases). Germline CDR1 and CDR2: ENHRY and SYGVKD. This CDR3 is built from 14 residues. V dropped 4 bases and J dropped 2 bases, with 12 bases sitting between them. The CDR3, as DNA: TGTGCCATCAGTGGGACTTCTAGCCCCTACGAGCAGTACTTC. Translating it yields CAISGTSSPYEQYF.

The chain couples TRBV7-9 to TRBJ2-1, with 14 bases fitting TRBD2. This CDR3 comprises 16 residues. V shed 5 bases, J shed 6 bases, and the junction held 6 bases outside the gene matches. Looked up from germline, CDR1 is SEHNR and CDR2 is FQNEAQ (reference sequence). CDR3 loop: CASSLGGTSGSNEQFF. In nucleotides, the CDR3 is TGTGCCAGCAGCCTAGGCGGGACTAGCGGGAGCAATGAGCAGTTCTTC.

The rearrangement joins TRBV19 to TRBJ2-7, with D unclear. Germline CDR1 and CDR2: LNHDA and SQIVND (reference sequence). V lost 4 bases to trimming and J lost 5 bases, with 9 bases between them. This CDR3 region has 12 residues. The CDR3 DNA follows: TGTGCCAGTAGTACAGGTACGAACGAGCAGTACTTC. This sequence encodes CASSTGTNEQYF.

This clone was seen once. The chain couples TRBV12-3 or TRBV12-4 to TRBJ1-2; D might be TRBD1 (5 bases). The CDR3 contains 13 residues. V was shortened by 5 bases and J by 8 bases, with 15 bases between the two germline ends. CDR3 amino acids: CASSLGGGAGYTF. In nucleotides, the CDR3 is TGTGCCAGCAGTCTTGGCGGCGGGGCGGGCTACACCTTC.

Only a few counts were recorded for this clone. The chain uses TRBV6-6 and TRBJ1-5; D unresolved. Germline V gene lookup returns CDR1 MNHNY and CDR2 SVGAGI (reference sequence). V was clipped by 2 bases and J by 5 bases, with 7 bases between them. The CDR3 runs 13 residues. The CDR3 bases are TGTGCCAGCAGTTACGGTTCGGATCAGCCCCAGCATTTT. It translates to CASSYGSDQPQHF.

This chain joins TRBV2 and TRBJ2-1, with 7 bases identical to TRBD1. CDR1 is SNHLY, CDR2 FYNNEI, per germline. This CDR3 is 15 amino acids long. V shed 6 bases and J 7 bases; nucleotides not matched to a gene: 12. The CDR3 DNA sequence: TGTGCCAGCAGGACCGACAGGGACGGTTGGAATGAGCAGTTCTTC. The encoded protein is CASRTDRDGWNEQFF.

The V call is TRBV19, the J call TRBJ1-6, with 7 nucleotides matching TRBD1. The ends lost 8 bases at V and 10 bases at J; junction bases unmatched: 2. The length of the CDR3 is 11 residues. Germline-derived CDR1 and CDR2 are LNHDA and SQIVND (reference sequence). The CDR3 DNA is TGTGCCAGTGGGACAGAATCACCCCTCCACTTT. It specifies CASGTESPLHF.

This clone was observed a few times. The rearrangement uses TRBV3-1 (or the pseudogene TRBV3-2) and TRBJ2-7; 13 nucleotides agree with TRBD2. There are 17 residues in the CDR3. The junction had 6 bases not matched to a gene; V was cut back by 4 bases and J by 0 bases. Germline CDR1 and CDR2: LGHDT and YNNKEL (reference sequence). The CDR3 DNA follows: TGTGCCAGCAGCCCCGGACTAGCGGGGGCCGTCTCCTACGAGCAGTACTTC. Its translation is CASSPGLAGAVSYEQYF.

This clone has a single count. At one boundary the junction diverges from the germline segment, which might be a read error. J is TRBJ2-2 and V is TRBV5-6, with D possibly matching TRBD1 (6 bases). Germline V gives CDR1 SGHDT, CDR2 YYEEEE. This CDR3 spans 16 amino acids. CDR3 residues: CASSLGSRGGTGELFF. CDR3 bases: TGTGCCAGCAGTTTGGGGAGCAGGGGTGGAACCGGGGAGCTGTTTTTT.

This chain connects TRBV10-3 to TRBJ1-1; 7 bases are a match to TRBD1. This CDR3 comprises 15 residues. CDR1 is ENHRY and CDR2 is SYGVKD in the germline V gene. Trimming cost V 3 bases and J 4 bases; bases outside gene matches: 8. Here the CDR3 reads CAISDSRGSATEAFF. The CDR3 region has the DNA TGTGCCATCAGTGATAGCAGGGGGTCCGCCACTGAAGCTTTCTTT.

The gene calls are TRBV29-1 and TRBJ1-2; 8 bases are shared with TRBD1. The CDR3 covers 12 residues. Per germline, CDR1 SQVTM and CDR2 ANQGSEA. V was clipped by 4 bases and J by 8 bases; unmatched bases: 6. The CDR3 loop reads CSVADRGSGYTF. The CDR3 region has the DNA TGCAGCGTTGCTGACAGGGGTAGCGGCTACACCTTC. The variable domain in full, with the rest retrieved from reference TRBV29-1 and TRBJ1-2, is SAVISQKPSRDICQRGTSLTIQCQVDSQVTMMFWYRQQPGQSLTLIATANQGSEATYESGFVIDKFPISRPNLTFSTLTVSNMSPEDSSIYLCSVADRGSGYTFGSGTRLTVV.

This chain joins TRBV15 and TRBJ2-2, with D maybe TRBD2 (6 bases). Per germline, CDR1 LNHNV and CDR2 YYDKDF (reference sequence). The CDR3 extends over 18 amino acids. Trimming cost V 3 bases and J 4 bases, with 21 bases left between them. The DNA for the CDR3 is TGTGCCACCAGCAGGGTAAGAAAATGGGACTTACTCACCGGGGAGCTGTTTTTT. Amino acids: CATSRVRKWDLLTGELFF.

The gene calls are TRBV19 and TRBJ2-7, with TRBD1 as a possible D gene (5 bases). The V gene lost 5 bases and the J gene lost 4 bases, with 6 bases spanning the gap. CDR3 length: 11 residues. Germline values: CDR1 LNHDA, CDR2 SQIVND (reference sequence). CDR3 sequence (DNA): TGTGCCAGTAGTGACAGATACGAGCAGTACTTC. Residues: CASSDRYEQYF.

The rearrangement joins TRBV27 to TRBJ2-1; 11 nucleotides agree with TRBD2. The CDR3 consists of 18 residues. J lost 0 bases, V lost 5 bases, and 9 bases had no gene match. Germline CDR1 reads MNHEY; CDR2 reads SMNVEV (reference sequence). CDR3 residues: CASSLRGLAASSYNEQFF. DNA for the CDR3: TGTGCCAGCAGTCTTAGGGGACTAGCGGCCAGCTCCTACAATGAGCAGTTCTTC.

The genes are TRBV7-9 and TRBJ2-7, with 10 bases lining up with TRBD2. The V and J ends lost 4 bases and 0 bases, in that order; junction bases with no gene match: 9. This CDR3 contains 17 residues. Germline lookup yields CDR1 SEHNR and CDR2 FQNEAQ (reference sequence). The CDR3 bases are TGTGCCAGCAGCTCGGACCTAGCGGGAGCGAGCTCCTACGAGCAGTACTTC. Its translation: CASSSDLAGASSYEQYF. The complete variable domain, with remaining parts taken from reference TRBV7-9 and TRBJ2-7, reads DTGVSQNPRHKITKRGQNVTFRCDPISEHNRLYWYRQTLGQGPEFLTYFQNEAQLEKSRLLSDRFSAERPKGSFSTLEIQRTEQGDSAMYLCASSSDLAGASSYEQYFGPGTRLTVT.

In DNA, the CDR3 is TGTGCCAGCAGCTTCGGGAGCAGACCTAATGAAAAACTGTTTTTT. The encoded protein is CASSFGSRPNEKLFF. This chain links TRBV7-9 with TRBJ1-4; no clear D gene. Germline V CDR1 and CDR2: SEHNR, FQNEAQ (reference sequence). The CDR3 runs to 15 residues. Trimming took off 3 bases at V and 3 bases at J, with 11 bases between the two ends. Variable domain in full (rest from reference TRBV7-9 and TRBJ1-4): DTGVSQNPRHKITKRGQNVTFRCDPISEHNRLYWYRQTLGQGPEFLTYFQNEAQLEKSRLLSDRFSAERPKGSFSTLEIQRTEQGDSAMYLCASSFGSRPNEKLFFGSGTQLSVL.

The chain combines TRBV3-1 (or the pseudogene TRBV3-2) with TRBJ1-2; D call uncertain. CDR1 is LGHDT and CDR2 is YNNKEL in the germline V gene (reference sequence). The CDR3 loop spans 15 amino acids. V was clipped by 0 bases and J by 4 bases, with 12 bases between them. The chain's CDR3 is CASSQDRSRGYGYTF. The CDR3 DNA sequence: TGTGCCAGCAGCCAAGATCGGTCCCGGGGCTATGGCTACACCTTC.

The J gene is TRBJ2-5, the V gene TRBV9; the match to TRBD2 covers 12 bases. J lost 1 base, V lost 3 bases, and 7 bases had no gene match. The CDR3 has 17 residues. Germline V gene sequence: CDR1 SGDLS, CDR2 YYNGEE. This CDR3 is CASSEGSTSGSQETQYF. In DNA form, the CDR3 reads TGTGCCAGCAGCGAGGGGTCGACTAGCGGGAGCCAAGAGACCCAGTACTTC.

This chain links TRBV14 with TRBJ1-1; D might be TRBD1 (6 bases). V was clipped by 0 bases and J by 8 bases, with 19 bases between them. Per the germline V gene, CDR1 is SGHDN and CDR2 is FVKESK. The CDR3 spans 16 residues. The CDR3 DNA reads TGTGCCAGCAGCCAAGATGGCAGGGCCCAGGGGCGGGAAGCTTTCTTT. Residues: CASSQDGRAQGREAFF.

As regards this clone: Germline is not matched at one junction end, which may reflect a read error. This chain links TRBV2 with TRBJ1-1, with 9 nucleotides matching TRBD1. The CDR3 has 11 amino acids. Germline V gene sequence: CDR1 SNHLY, CDR2 FYNNEI. The CDR3 here is CASRPGTGRLF. As DNA, the CDR3 is TGTGCCAGCAGGCCCGGGACAGGGCGTCTCTTT.

The genes are TRBV19 and TRBJ2-5, with D hard to call. Trimming removed 1 base at V and 5 bases at J, with 14 bases between. Germline assignment: CDR1 LNHDA and CDR2 SQIVND (reference sequence). CDR3 length: 15 residues. CDR3 loop: CASSIGPDWRETQYF. The CDR3 bases are TGTGCCAGTAGTATAGGCCCCGACTGGCGGGAGACCCAGTACTTC.

The V gene is TRBV4-1, the J gene TRBJ2-3; D possibly corresponds to TRBD2 (5 bases). The CDR3 sequence is 17 residues long. From germline, CDR1 is MGHRA and CDR2 YSYEKL. Trimming left V 4 bases short and J 0 bases short, with 17 bases between. CDR3 sequence (DNA): TGCGCCAGCAGCCCCCTGAGGAGCGGAGAAAGCACAGATACGCAGTATTTT. Amino acids: CASSPLRSGESTDTQYF.